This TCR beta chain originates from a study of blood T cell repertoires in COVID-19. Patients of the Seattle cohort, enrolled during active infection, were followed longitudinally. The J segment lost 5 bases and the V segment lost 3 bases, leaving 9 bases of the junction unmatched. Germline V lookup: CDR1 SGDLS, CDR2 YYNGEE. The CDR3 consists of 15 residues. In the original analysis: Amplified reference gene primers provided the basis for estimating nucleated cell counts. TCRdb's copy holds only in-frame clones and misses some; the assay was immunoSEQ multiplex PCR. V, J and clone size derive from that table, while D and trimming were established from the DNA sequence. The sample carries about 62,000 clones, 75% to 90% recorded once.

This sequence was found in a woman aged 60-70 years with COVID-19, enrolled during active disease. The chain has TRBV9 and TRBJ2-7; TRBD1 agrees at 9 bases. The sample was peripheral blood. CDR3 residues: CASSGGTGQRHEQYF. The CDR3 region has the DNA TGTGCCAGCAGCGGGGGGACAGGGCAACGCCACGAGCAGTACTTC.